The text below deals with one T cell receptor beta chain. This record belongs to a study of blood T cells in healthy people across ages. Alongside a J-beta primer mix, a sample-barcoded 5' primer served in a second PCR lasting roughly 7 to 12 cycles. A tag from a template-switch adaptor with 12 random nucleotides marked each cDNA molecule. The yield of each sample was at least 2.5 million CDR3-containing paired-end reads. TCRdb re-called the 5' RACE reads with MiXCR, one entry per CDR3 protein. The table has around 710,000 distinct CDR3 sequences, roughly two fifths seen once. Germline loops: CDR1 SGDLS, CDR2 YYNGEE. V shed 0 bases and J shed 5 bases, with 11 bases lying between them. There are 14 residues in the CDR3.

This sequence was found in a woman aged 60-75 years in good health. Sequenced input: blood. The J gene is TRBJ2-5, the V gene TRBV9, with D possibly being TRBD2 (6 bases). The CDR3 DNA reads as TGTGCCAGCAGCGTAGCTTACCGGGGGGAGACCCAGTACTTC. Its protein product is CASSVAYRGETQYF.